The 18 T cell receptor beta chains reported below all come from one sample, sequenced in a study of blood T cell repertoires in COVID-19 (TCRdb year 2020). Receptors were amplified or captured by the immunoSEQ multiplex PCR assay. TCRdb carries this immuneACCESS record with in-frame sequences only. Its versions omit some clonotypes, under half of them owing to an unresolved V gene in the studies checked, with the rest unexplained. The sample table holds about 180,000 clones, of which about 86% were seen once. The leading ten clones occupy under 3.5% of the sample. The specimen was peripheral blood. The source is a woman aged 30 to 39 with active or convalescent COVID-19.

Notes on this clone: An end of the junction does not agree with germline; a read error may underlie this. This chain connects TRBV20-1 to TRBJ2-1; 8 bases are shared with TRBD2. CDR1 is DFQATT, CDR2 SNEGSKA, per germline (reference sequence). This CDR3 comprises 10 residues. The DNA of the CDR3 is TGCAGTGCTAGAGTCCTAGCGGGTCTCTTC. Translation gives CSARVLAGLF.

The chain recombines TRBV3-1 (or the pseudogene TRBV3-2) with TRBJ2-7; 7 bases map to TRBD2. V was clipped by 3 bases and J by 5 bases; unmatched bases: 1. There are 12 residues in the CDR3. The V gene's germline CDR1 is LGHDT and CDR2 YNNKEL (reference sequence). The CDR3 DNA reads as TGTGCCAGCAGCCAGGGGGGGAACGAGCAGTACTTC. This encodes CASSQGGNEQYF.

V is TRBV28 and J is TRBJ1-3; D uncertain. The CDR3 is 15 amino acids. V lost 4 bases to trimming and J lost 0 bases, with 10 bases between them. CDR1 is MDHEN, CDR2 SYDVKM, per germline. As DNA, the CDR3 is TGTGCCAGCAGTTATGCCCGAGGCTCTGGAAACACCATATATTTT. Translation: CASSYARGSGNTIYF.

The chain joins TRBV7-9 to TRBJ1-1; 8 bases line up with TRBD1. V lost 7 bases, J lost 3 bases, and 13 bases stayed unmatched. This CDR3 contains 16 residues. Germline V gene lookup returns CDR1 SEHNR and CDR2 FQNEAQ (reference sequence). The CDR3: CASNPWAGGSDTEAFF. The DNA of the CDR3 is TGTGCCAGCAACCCCTGGGCAGGGGGCTCGGACACTGAAGCTTTCTTT.

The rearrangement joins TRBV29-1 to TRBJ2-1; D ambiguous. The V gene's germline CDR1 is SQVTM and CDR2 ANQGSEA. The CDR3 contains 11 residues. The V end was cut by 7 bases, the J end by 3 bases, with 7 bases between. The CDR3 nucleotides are TGCAGCGCCATCTACTACAATGAGCAGTTCTTC. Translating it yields CSAIYYNEQFF.

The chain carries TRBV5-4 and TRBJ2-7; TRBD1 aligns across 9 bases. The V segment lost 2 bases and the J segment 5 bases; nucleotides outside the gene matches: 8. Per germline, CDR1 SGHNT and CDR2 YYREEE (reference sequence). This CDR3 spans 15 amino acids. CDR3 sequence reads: CASSFGTGTGNEQYF. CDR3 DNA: TGTGCCAGCAGCTTCGGTACGGGGACAGGGAACGAGCAGTACTTC.

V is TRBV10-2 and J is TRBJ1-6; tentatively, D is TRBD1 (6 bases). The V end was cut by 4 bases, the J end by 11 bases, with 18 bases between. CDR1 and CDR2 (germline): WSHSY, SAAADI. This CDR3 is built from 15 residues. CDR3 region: CASSVMQGSMAPLHF. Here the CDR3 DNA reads TGCGCCAGCAGTGTGATGCAGGGGTCAATGGCACCCCTCCACTTT.

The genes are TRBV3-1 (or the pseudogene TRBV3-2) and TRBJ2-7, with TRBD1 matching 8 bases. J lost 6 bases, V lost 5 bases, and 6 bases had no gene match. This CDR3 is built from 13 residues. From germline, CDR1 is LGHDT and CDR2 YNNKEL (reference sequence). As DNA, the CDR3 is TGTGCCAGCAGCAGGACAGGGAGTGGCGAGCAGTACTTC. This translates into CASSRTGSGEQYF.

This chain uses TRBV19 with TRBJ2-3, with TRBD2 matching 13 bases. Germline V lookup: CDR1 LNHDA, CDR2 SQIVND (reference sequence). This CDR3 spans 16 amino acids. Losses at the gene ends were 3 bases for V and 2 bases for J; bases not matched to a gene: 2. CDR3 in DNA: TGTGCCAGTAGTATGACTAGCGGGAGGACCACAGATACGCAGTATTTT. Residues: CASSMTSGRTTDTQYF.

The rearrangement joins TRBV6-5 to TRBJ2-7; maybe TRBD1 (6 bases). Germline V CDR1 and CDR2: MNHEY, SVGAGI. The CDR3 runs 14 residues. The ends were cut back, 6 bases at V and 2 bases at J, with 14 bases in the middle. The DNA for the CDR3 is TGTGCCAGCAGGGCGGCAGGGGCGGCCTACGAGCAGTACTTC. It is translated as CASRAAGAAYEQYF.

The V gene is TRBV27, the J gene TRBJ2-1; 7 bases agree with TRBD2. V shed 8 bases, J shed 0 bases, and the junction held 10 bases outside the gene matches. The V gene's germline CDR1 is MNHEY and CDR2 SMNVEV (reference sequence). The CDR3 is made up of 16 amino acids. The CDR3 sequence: CASGLSGASSYNEQFF. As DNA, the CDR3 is TGTGCCAGCGGTCTCAGCGGGGCTAGCTCCTACAATGAGCAGTTCTTC.

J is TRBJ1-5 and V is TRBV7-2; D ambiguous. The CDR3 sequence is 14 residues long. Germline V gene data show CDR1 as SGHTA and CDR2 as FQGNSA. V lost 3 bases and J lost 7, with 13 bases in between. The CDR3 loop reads CASSFTRGRQPQHF. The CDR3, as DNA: TGTGCCAGCAGCTTCACACGAGGGCGGCAGCCCCAGCATTTT. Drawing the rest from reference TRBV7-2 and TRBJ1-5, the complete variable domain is GAGVSQSPSNKVTEKGKDVELRCDPISGHTALYWYRQSLGQGLEFLIYFQGNSAPDKSGLPSDRFSAERTGGSVSTLTIQRTQQEDSAVYLCASSFTRGRQPQHFGDGTRLSIL.

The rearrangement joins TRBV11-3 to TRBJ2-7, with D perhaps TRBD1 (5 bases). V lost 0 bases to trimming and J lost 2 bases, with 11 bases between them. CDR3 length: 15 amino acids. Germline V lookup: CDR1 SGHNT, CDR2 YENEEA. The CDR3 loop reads CASSLDQGDTYEQYF. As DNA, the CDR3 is TGTGCCAGCAGCTTAGATCAGGGCGATACCTACGAGCAGTACTTC.

The CDR3 spells CASSLRTGTGGRDNQPQHF. In DNA form, the CDR3 reads TGTGCCAGCAGTCTTCGGACAGGGACGGGGGGAAGAGACAATCAGCCCCAGCATTTT. V is TRBV2 and J is TRBJ1-5, with 8 bases that match TRBD1. The germline V gene has CDR1 SNHLY and CDR2 FYNNEI. J gave up 3 bases and V 5 bases, and 18 bases lay outside the gene matches. The CDR3 extends over 19 amino acids.

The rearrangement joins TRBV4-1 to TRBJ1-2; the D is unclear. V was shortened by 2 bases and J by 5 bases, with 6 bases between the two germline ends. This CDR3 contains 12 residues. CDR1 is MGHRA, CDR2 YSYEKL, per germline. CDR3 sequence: CASSQPSYGYTF. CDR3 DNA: TGCGCCAGCAGCCAACCTTCTTATGGCTACACCTTC.

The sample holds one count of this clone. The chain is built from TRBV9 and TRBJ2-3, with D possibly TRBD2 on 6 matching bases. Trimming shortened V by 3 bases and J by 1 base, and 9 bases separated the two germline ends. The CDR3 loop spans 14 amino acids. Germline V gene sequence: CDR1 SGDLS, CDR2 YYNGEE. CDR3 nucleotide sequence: TGTGCCAGCAGCGAGGGCGGGGGCACAGATACGCAGTATTTT. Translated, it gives CASSEGGGTDTQYF.

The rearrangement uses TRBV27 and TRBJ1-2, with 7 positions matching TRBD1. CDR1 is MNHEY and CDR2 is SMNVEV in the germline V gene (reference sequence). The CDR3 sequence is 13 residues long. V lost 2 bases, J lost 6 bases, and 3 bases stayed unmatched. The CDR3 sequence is CASSLKRGHGYTF. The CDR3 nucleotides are TGTGCCAGCAGTTTAAAGAGGGGGCATGGCTACACCTTC.

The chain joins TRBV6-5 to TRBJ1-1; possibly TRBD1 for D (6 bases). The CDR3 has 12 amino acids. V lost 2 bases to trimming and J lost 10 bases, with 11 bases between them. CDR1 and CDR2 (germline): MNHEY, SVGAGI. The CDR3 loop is CASSYPGVGAFF. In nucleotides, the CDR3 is TGTGCCAGCAGTTACCCAGGGGTGGGAGCTTTCTTT.